The 26 T cell receptor beta chains below all came from one sample that was sequenced in a study of CD8+ T cells in alopecia areata (dated by TCRdb to the late 2010s). Preparation of the library involved the immunoSEQ multiplex PCR assay. RNA was extracted from all samples and reverse transcribed into cDNA as template for TCR sequencing. In its TCRdb copy, this immuneACCESS table keeps in-frame sequences only and misses some clones. Where compared with another copy, unresolved V genes explain less than half of these, and the others have no known cause. The sample table shows about 170,000 clones, and roughly 63% are seen once. The top ten clones comprise roughly 16% of the sample. The label giving this sample's treatment or condition can be read as: oral pan-JAK inhibitor, 5-10 mg twice daily. This material consisted of CD4+ T cells sorted from blood, taken between weeks 55 and 65, from a patient treated with tofacitinib. The receptors derive from a human donor with alopecia areata.

The chain couples TRBV18 to TRBJ1-1; perhaps TRBD1 as D (5 bases). This CDR3 spans 16 amino acids. Germline lookup yields CDR1 KGHSH and CDR2 LQKENI. V was cut by 1 base and J by 3 bases, with 15 bases left in between. CDR3 protein: CASSPLATVYDTEAFF. The CDR3 DNA follows: TGTGCCAGCTCACCACTGGCGACAGTCTATGACACTGAAGCTTTCTTT.

The chain employs TRBV30 and TRBJ2-7, with TRBD1 identical over 8 bases. The CDR3 has 11 residues. Germline values: CDR1 GTSNPN, CDR2 SVGIG (reference sequence). J gave up 9 bases and V 8 bases, and 9 bases lay outside the gene matches. The DNA for the CDR3 is TGTGCCAGCAACAGGGGGTCGGGGCAGTACTTC. It encodes CASNRGSGQYF. The variable domain in full, with the rest retrieved from reference TRBV30 and TRBJ2-7, is SQTIHQWPATLVQPVGSPLSLECTVEGTSNPNLYWYRQAAGRGLQLLFYSVGIGQISSEVPQNLSASRPQDRQFILSSKKLLLSDSGFYLCASNRGSGQYFGPGTRLTVT.

This clone was counted a single time. This rearrangement joins TRBV10-3 to TRBJ1-6; D ambiguous. The germline V and J ends were trimmed by 5 bases and 8 bases, with 13 bases remaining between them. Germline CDR1 reads ENHRY; CDR2 reads SYGVKD. The CDR3 is 14 amino acids. CDR3 region: CAISRTERDSPLHF. In DNA form, the CDR3 reads TGTGCCATCAGTCGGACGGAGAGGGATTCACCCCTCCACTTT.

This clone was seen a few times. V gene TRBV29-1 combines with J gene TRBJ2-1; D might be TRBD2 (6 bases). V was cut by 4 bases and J by 6 bases, with 16 bases left in between. This CDR3 contains 14 residues. Germline values: CDR1 SQVTM, CDR2 ANQGSEA. Here the CDR3 DNA reads TGCAGCGTTGTGCGGGGTTATTCGGGCAATGAGCAGTTCTTC. This translates into CSVVRGYSGNEQFF.

The J gene is TRBJ1-2, the V gene TRBV6-5; D is ambiguous. With 2 bases removed from V and 7 bases from J, the gap between germline ends came to 14 bases. Germline-derived CDR1 and CDR2 are MNHEY and SVGAGI. The CDR3 is 14 amino acids. The CDR3 spells CASSYGVRSFGYTF. The CDR3 nucleotides read TGTGCCAGCAGTTACGGGGTTAGGAGCTTTGGCTACACCTTC.

This sequence joins TRBV29-1 and TRBJ1-1; D is unresolved. The CDR3 runs 13 residues. Per the germline V gene, CDR1 is SQVTM and CDR2 is ANQGSEA. The V end was cut by 4 bases, the J end by 4 bases, with 13 bases between. The DNA of the CDR3 is TGCAGCGTTGTTGGGTTGTCGGGCACTGAAGCTTTCTTT. Its protein is CSVVGLSGTEAFF.

This clone was counted a few times. V usage is TRBV7-6 and J usage is TRBJ2-7, with 8 bases that match TRBD2. The germline gives CDR1 SGHVS, CDR2 FNYEAQ. The CDR3 runs to 15 residues. The J segment lost 5 bases and the V segment lost 4 bases, leaving 10 bases of the junction unmatched. CDR3 coding DNA: TGTGCCAGCAGCTCCCTACGGGGGGGCGGTCACGAGCAGTACTTC. It translates to CASSSLRGGGHEQYF.

This chain joins TRBV30 and TRBJ1-1; D may be TRBD1 (5 bases). CDR3 length: 13 amino acids. V was shortened by 0 bases and J by 9 bases, with 14 bases between the two germline ends. The V gene's germline CDR1 is GTSNPN and CDR2 SVGIG (reference sequence). CDR3 sequence: CAWSVQGSGQAFF. In nucleotides, the CDR3 is TGTGCCTGGAGTGTCCAGGGAAGTGGCCAAGCTTTCTTT.

This clone has just one count. The chain has TRBV7-2 and TRBJ2-3, with 7 bases aligning to TRBD2. V was clipped by 4 bases and J by 6 bases; unmatched bases: 13. CDR3 length: 16 amino acids. Germline lookup yields CDR1 SGHTA and CDR2 FQGNSA. In DNA form, the CDR3 reads TGTGCCAGCAGCTCCCGACTAGCTGACTCACGCGATACGCAGTATTTT. Its protein product is CASSSRLADSRDTQYF.

The chain uses TRBV5-1 and TRBJ2-5; the D gene is possibly TRBD2 (5 bases). This CDR3 has 14 residues. CDR1 is SGHRS and CDR2 is YFSETQ in the germline V gene. Trimming shortened V by 7 bases and J by 4 bases, and 17 bases separated the two germline ends. The CDR3 sequence is CASSLRGWRETQYF. The CDR3 DNA sequence: TGCGCCAGCTCCCTCCGGGGTTGGCGAGAGACCCAGTACTTC.

The gene calls are TRBV11-2 and TRBJ2-7; 8 nucleotides line up with TRBD2. This CDR3 comprises 16 residues. Trimming removed 7 bases from V and 2 bases from J; junction bases left unmatched: 13. Looked up from germline, CDR1 is SGHAT and CDR2 is FQNNGV. CDR3 DNA: TGTGCCAGCATCCTTTGGGGCGCTAGCGGGCCCTACGAGCAGTACTTC. It specifies CASILWGASGPYEQYF.

The chain links TRBV7-2 to TRBJ2-7; 7 bases align to TRBD1. The CDR3 extends over 14 amino acids. The V segment lost 5 bases and the J segment 2 bases; nucleotides outside the gene matches: 6. CDR1 SGHTA and CDR2 FQGNSA come from the germline V gene. The CDR3 spells CASSPRGQTYEQYF. The CDR3 DNA follows: TGTGCCAGCAGCCCCCGGGGACAGACCTACGAGCAGTACTTC.

The J gene is TRBJ2-7, the V gene TRBV14; D is uncertain. V was pared by 0 bases and J by 5 bases, with 11 bases between. Germline CDR1 and CDR2: SGHDN and FVKESK. The CDR3 spans 14 residues. CDR3 in amino acids: CASSQEFGQHEQYF. The CDR3 DNA follows: TGTGCCAGCAGCCAAGAATTTGGGCAGCACGAGCAGTACTTC.

The chain combines TRBV7-9 with TRBJ2-3; no clear D gene. Trimming shortened V by 5 bases and J by 2 bases, and 8 bases separated the two germline ends. This CDR3 is built from 13 residues. Germline assignment: CDR1 SEHNR and CDR2 FQNEAQ (reference sequence). CDR3 nucleotides: TGTGCCAGCAGCCCTCCCATCACAGATACGCAGTATTTT. Protein: CASSPPITDTQYF.

This clone showed up just once. This chain links TRBV29-1 with TRBJ1-2; 12 bases align to TRBD1. Losses at the gene ends were 3 bases for V and 8 bases for J; bases not matched to a gene: 10. The germline CDR1 and CDR2 sequences are SQVTM and ANQGSEA. CDR3 length equals 15 residues. Here the CDR3 reads CSVDKDGTGGGGYTF. Written as DNA, the CDR3 is TGCAGCGTTGACAAGGATGGGACAGGGGGCGGCGGCTACACCTTC.

The chain carries TRBV18 and TRBJ2-1; possibly TRBD1 for D (5 bases). This CDR3 spans 16 amino acids. Per germline, CDR1 KGHSH and CDR2 LQKENI. V gave up 3 bases and J gave up 1 base, with 13 bases separating them. The CDR3 is CASSPRTQGSYNEQFF. The CDR3 nucleotides are TGTGCCAGCTCACCGCGGACGCAGGGTTCCTACAATGAGCAGTTCTTC.

This clone has only a few counts. The chain combines TRBV6-5 with TRBJ1-2, with D tentatively TRBD1 (5 bases). The germline V and J ends were trimmed by 10 bases and 5 bases, with 11 bases remaining between them. The CDR3 consists of 11 residues. Germline V lookup: CDR1 MNHEY, CDR2 SVGAGI. This CDR3 is CATQGGYGYTF. In DNA form, the CDR3 reads TGTGCCACCCAGGGCGGGTATGGCTACACCTTC.

The chain combines TRBV4-2 with TRBJ2-7; D is ambiguous. The germline CDR1 and CDR2 sequences are LGHNA and YNFKEQ. The CDR3 spans 13 residues. V was pared by 0 bases and J by 5 bases, with 8 bases between. Here the CDR3 reads CASSQDQRNEQYF. The CDR3 bases are TGTGCCAGCAGCCAAGATCAGAGGAACGAGCAGTACTTC.

This rearrangement joins TRBV25-1 to TRBJ2-5; a possible D gene is TRBD1 (6 bases). Trimming removed 1 base at V and 4 bases at J, with 10 bases between. Looked up from germline, CDR1 is MGHDK and CDR2 is SYGVNS. CDR3 length equals 14 residues. CDR3 nucleotide sequence: TGTGCCAGCAGTGAATCCAGGGGCCGAGAGACCCAGTACTTC. The encoded protein is CASSESRGRETQYF.

This clone was seen a single time. The chain has TRBV5-1 and TRBJ2-7; D gene unclear. CDR1 is SGHRS and CDR2 is YFSETQ in the germline V gene. Trimming stripped 6 bases from V and 1 base from J, with 17 bases between. The length of the CDR3 is 15 residues. DNA for the CDR3: TGCGCCAGCAACCCACTAAAGCCCGGATCCTACGAGCAGTACTTC. Amino acids: CASNPLKPGSYEQYF.

This clone was seen a handful of times. The V call is TRBV30, the J call TRBJ1-6; TRBD1 is a possible D gene (5 bases). Trimming removed 1 base at V and 7 bases at J, with 20 bases between. The germline CDR1 and CDR2 sequences are GTSNPN and SVGIG (reference sequence). The CDR3 runs 17 residues. The CDR3 is CAWSDIVEGFRNSPLHF. Written as DNA, the CDR3 is TGTGCCTGGAGTGATATCGTAGAGGGGTTCAGAAATTCACCCCTCCACTTT.

The chain uses TRBV5-6 and TRBJ2-7; 8 positions match TRBD1. CDR3 length: 12 residues. Germline-derived CDR1 and CDR2 are SGHDT and YYEEEE. Trimming cost V 4 bases and J 6 bases; bases outside gene matches: 3. The CDR3, as DNA: TGTGCCAGCAGCCCGGGACAGGTCGAGCAGTACTTC. Amino acids: CASSPGQVEQYF.

This clone came up a few times. The chain combines TRBV11-2 with TRBJ1-6; D is ambiguous. Trimming stripped 0 bases from V and 9 bases from J, with 9 bases between. This CDR3 spans 14 amino acids. Germline loops: CDR1 SGHAT, CDR2 FQNNGV. This chain's CDR3 is CASSLDPGSSPLHF. As DNA, the CDR3 is TGTGCCAGCAGCTTAGATCCAGGTAGTTCACCCCTCCACTTT.

The chain is built from TRBV19 and TRBJ2-1, with D maybe TRBD2 (5 bases). The CDR3 consists of 15 residues. The V gene's germline CDR1 is LNHDA and CDR2 SQIVND (reference sequence). Trimming removed 0 bases from V and 6 bases from J, with 12 bases in between. The chain's CDR3 is CASSIDRLAGNEQFF. CDR3 sequence (DNA): TGTGCCAGTAGTATAGATAGGCTAGCCGGCAATGAGCAGTTCTTC.

This clone is a singleton in its sample. J is TRBJ1-3 and V is TRBV5-1; D perhaps matches TRBD1 (6 bases). Germline V lookup: CDR1 SGHRS, CDR2 YFSETQ. V was trimmed by 0 bases and J by 2 bases, leaving 9 bases between them. This CDR3 has 15 amino acids. Here the CDR3 DNA reads TGCGCCAGCAGCTTGGACCAGGGGCCTGGAAACACCATATATTTT. Translated, it gives CASSLDQGPGNTIYF. The full variable domain, in which reference TRBV5-1 and TRBJ1-3 provide the parts outside the CDR3, is KAGVTQTPRYLIKTRGQQVTLSCSPISGHRSVSWYQQTPGQGLQFLFEYFSETQRNKGNFPGRFSGRQFSNSRSEMNVSTLELGDSALYLCASSLDQGPGNTIYFGEGSWLTVV.

This clone was found a few times. The CDR3 DNA sequence: TGCGCCAGCAGCCGGACAAGGTCATCCTACGAGCAGTACTTC. It yields the protein CASSRTRSSYEQYF. V is TRBV23-1 and J is TRBJ2-7, with D perhaps TRBD1 (5 bases). TRBV23-1 is designated an ORF whose function remains uncertain. CDR3 length: 14 residues. V lost 6 bases, J lost 1 base, and 13 bases lay in between.